Given below is one TCR beta chain in context. The CDR3 loop spans 13 amino acids. The V gene's germline CDR1 is SQVTM and CDR2 ANQGSEA. The J segment lost 3 bases and the V segment lost 8 bases, leaving 7 bases of the junction unmatched. The data were obtained in a study of blood T cell repertoires in COVID-19. Profiled with immunoSEQ multiplex PCR; TCRdb holds only in-frame clones, not every one. The data show around 260,000 clones, 75% to 90% seen once. This sequence joins TRBV29-1 and TRBJ2-1, with 7 positions matching TRBD2. This TCR was recovered from a woman aged 25 to 45 who had recovered from COVID-19. Sequencing input: PBMCs or T cells enriched from blood (not recorded which). The CDR3 reads CSSSGMIYNEQFF. The CDR3 DNA reads as TGCAGCTCCAGCGGGATGATCTACAATGAGCAGTTCTTC.